These 8 T cell receptor beta chains share one sample of origin, sequenced in a study of CD8 T cells in Susac syndrome. An input of roughly 0.5 to 1 ug of RNA was subjected to reverse transcription using random hexamers. TCRdb reanalysed the immunoSEQ multiplex PCR reads using MiXCR and keeps one entry per CDR3 protein. The sample yields fewer than 65,000 distinct CDR3 sequences, around 94% seen once. The sample taken for sequencing was CD8+ T cells from PBMCs. The receptors here all came from a human donor in good health.

The chain links TRBV6-2 or TRBV6-3 to TRBJ1-1; TRBD1 matches 8 bases. CDR3 size: 15 residues. The germline V gene encodes CDR1 MNHEY and CDR2 SVGEGT. Trimming took 2 bases from V and 6 from J; bases not matched to a gene: 8. The CDR3 loop is CASSYLAGGYPEAFF. CDR3 in DNA: TGTGCCAGCAGTTACCTCGCAGGGGGCTATCCTGAAGCTTTCTTT.

The V gene is TRBV5-6, the J gene TRBJ1-1; no clear D gene. Trimming shortened V by 1 base and J by 8 bases, and 15 bases separated the two germline ends. The V gene's germline CDR1 is SGHDT and CDR2 YYEEEE. This CDR3 is built from 14 residues. The CDR3, as DNA: TGTGCCAGCAGCTTGCGAAATCTCGACTGGGAAGCTTTCTTT. Encoded protein: CASSLRNLDWEAFF.

The J gene is TRBJ2-3, the V gene TRBV4-2; 13 bases fit TRBD2. Trimming at V came to 0 bases and at J to 7 bases, leaving 10 bases not matched to a gene. The CDR3 spans 18 residues. Germline values: CDR1 LGHNA, CDR2 YNFKEQ. As DNA, the CDR3 is TGTGCCAGCAGCCAAGAGCGGACACTAGCGGGGGGGCCGTATACGCAGTATTTT. Translated: CASSQERTLAGGPYTQYF.

V usage is TRBV13 and J usage is TRBJ2-5, with D possibly matching TRBD2 (5 bases). Trimming pared 1 base from V and 4 bases from J, leaving 7 bases between. There are 13 residues in the CDR3. CDR1 is PRHDT and CDR2 is FYEKMQ in the germline V gene (reference sequence). CDR3 residues: CASSLEEGETQYF. The CDR3 DNA is TGTGCCAGCAGCTTAGAAGAGGGAGAGACCCAGTACTTC.

V is TRBV9 and J is TRBJ1-2; TRBD1 matches at 7 bases. Losses at the gene ends were 0 bases for V and 4 bases for J; bases not matched to a gene: 3. CDR1 is SGDLS and CDR2 is YYNGEE in the germline V gene. The CDR3 contains 14 residues. The CDR3 region is CASSVGGQTYGYTF. CDR3 DNA: TGTGCCAGCAGCGTAGGGGGACAGACCTATGGCTACACCTTC. The entire variable domain, with the rest obtained from reference TRBV9 and TRBJ1-2, is as follows: DSGVTQTPKHLITATGQRVTLRCSPRSGDLSVYWYQQSLDQGLQFLIQYYNGEERAKGNILERFSAQQFPDLHSELNLSSLELGDSALYFCASSVGGQTYGYTFGSGTRLTVV.

In nucleotides, the CDR3 is TGTGCCAGCAGCTCCGGGGGGGATGCCCACAATCAGCCCCAGCATTTT. Amino acids: CASSSGGDAHNQPQHF. The chain employs TRBV7-9 and TRBJ1-5, with a tentative D call TRBD1 (5 bases). V was trimmed by 4 bases and J by 3 bases, leaving 16 bases between them. This CDR3 contains 16 residues. Germline CDR1 and CDR2: SEHNR and FQNEAQ (reference sequence).

The V call is TRBV20-1, the J call TRBJ2-7, with TRBD2 identical over 11 bases. Per the germline V gene, CDR1 is DFQATT and CDR2 is SNEGSKA (reference sequence). Trimming at V came to 5 bases and at J to 3 bases, leaving 15 bases not matched to a gene. This CDR3 is 17 amino acids long. In DNA, the CDR3 is TGCAGTGCTCCCAACACCCAACCGGGACTAGCGGACTACGAGCAGTACTTC. Its protein is CSAPNTQPGLADYEQYF.

The chain carries TRBV7-2 and TRBJ1-5; 7 nucleotides agree with TRBD1. Trimming removed 1 base from V and 10 bases from J; junction bases left unmatched: 7. The CDR3 covers 14 residues. The V gene's germline CDR1 is SGHTA and CDR2 FQGNSA. The DNA of the CDR3 is TGTGCCAGCAGCTTAGGAGGGGGCGATAACCCCCAGCATTTT. Its translation is CASSLGGGDNPQHF.